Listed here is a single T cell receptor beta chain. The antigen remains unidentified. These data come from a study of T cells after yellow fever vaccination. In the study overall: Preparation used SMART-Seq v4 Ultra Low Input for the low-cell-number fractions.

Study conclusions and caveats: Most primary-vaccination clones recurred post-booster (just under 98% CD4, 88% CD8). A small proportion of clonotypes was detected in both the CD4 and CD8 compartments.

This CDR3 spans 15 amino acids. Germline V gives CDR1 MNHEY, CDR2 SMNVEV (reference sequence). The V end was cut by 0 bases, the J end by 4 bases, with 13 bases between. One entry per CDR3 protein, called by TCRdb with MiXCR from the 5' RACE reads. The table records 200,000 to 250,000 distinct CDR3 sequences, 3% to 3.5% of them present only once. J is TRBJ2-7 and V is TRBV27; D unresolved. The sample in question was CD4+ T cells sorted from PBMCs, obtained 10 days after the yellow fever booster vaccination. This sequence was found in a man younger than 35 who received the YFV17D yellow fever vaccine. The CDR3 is CASSLSGITTYEQYF. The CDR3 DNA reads TGTGCCAGCAGTTTATCGGGGATAACTACATACGAGCAGTACTTC.